What follows are 32 T cell receptor beta chains derived from one specimen sequenced in a study of regulatory T cells in long-lasting Graves disease. TCR beta libraries were built with iRepertoire HTBI primers and Arm-PCR of CDR3 regions. MiXCR, run by TCRdb on the multiplex PCR reads, gives a single entry per CDR3 protein. The sample has more than 300,000 distinct CDR3 sequences, 10% to 15% seen once. Noted time point: newly diagnosed GD, antithyroid drugs for less than 3 months. PBMCs were the source of the RNA used for TCR sequencing. The sample also formed part of further work on T cells in Graves' hyperthyroidism and ophthalmopathy.

This specimen was peripheral blood mononuclear cells (PBMCs), taken at new diagnosis, from a patient treated with antithyroid drugs. All receptors derive from a woman between 18 and 29 years old with Graves disease.

This clonotype appeared a few times. V usage is TRBV20-1 and J usage is TRBJ2-1; either TRBD1 or TRBD2 may fit D (6 bases each). CDR3 length: 14 residues. The germline V and J ends were trimmed by 4 bases and 7 bases, with 17 bases remaining between them. CDR1 and CDR2 (germline): DFQATT, SNEGSKA (reference sequence). The CDR3 nucleotides read TGCAGTGCTAAGGGGGGTCCAACACGGAATGAGCAGTTCTTC. Translation gives CSAKGGPTRNEQFF.

This clonotype came up many times. This chain connects TRBV3-1 to TRBJ2-4; no firm D call. The germline gives CDR1 LGHDT, CDR2 YNNKEL (reference sequence). Between the trimmed V and J ends, which lost 1 base and 8 bases, there was a span of 18 bases. This CDR3 contains 16 residues. The CDR3 nucleotides are TGTGCCAGCAGCCAAGTCGGGTTTGTAGGGTTGGACATTCAGTACTTC. Translated: CASSQVGFVGLDIQYF.

As to this clonotype: A much larger clonotype is one base distant, so this may be a read error. This chain joins TRBV6-2 or TRBV6-3 and TRBJ1-5, with D possibly TRBD1 on 5 matching bases. This CDR3 is 18 amino acids long. The V gene's germline CDR1 is MNHEY and CDR2 SVGEGT. Trimming took off 2 bases at V and 2 bases at J, with 19 bases between the two ends. CDR3 sequence (DNA): TGTGCCAGCAGTTACGTGGCTCACATGGGGCCTGGCAATCAGCCCCAGCATTTT. It specifies CASSYVAHMGPGNQPQHF.

This clonotype was seen repeatedly, ten times or more. The chain is built from TRBV12-3 or TRBV12-4 and TRBJ2-3; 7 bases line up with TRBD1. Trimming cost V 8 bases and J 3 bases; bases outside gene matches: 5. The CDR3 covers 13 residues. The CDR3 DNA reads TGTGCCAGCGAGAAGACAGGGACAGATACGCAGTATTTT. Translated, it gives CASEKTGTDTQYF.

CDR3 residues: CASSQRGLGETQYF. In DNA form, the CDR3 reads TGTGCCAGCAGCCAAAGGGGGCTGGGAGAGACCCAGTACTTC. The V and J genes are TRBV7-3 and TRBJ2-5; 7 bases map to TRBD1. After removal of 5 bases from V and 4 bases from J, the junction contained 7 bases not matched to a gene. From germline, CDR1 is SGHTA and CDR2 FQGTGA. The CDR3 totals 14 residues. Full variable domain (missing parts from reference TRBV7-3 and TRBJ2-5): GAGVSQTPSNKVTEKGKYVELRCDPISGHTALYWYRQSLGQGPEFLIYFQGTGAADDSGLPNDRFFAVRPEGSVSTLKIQRTERGDSAVYLCASSQRGLGETQYFGPGTRLLVL.

This clonotype was seen many times. The V call is TRBV28, the J call TRBJ1-1; the D gene is possibly TRBD1 (6 bases). The V and J ends lost 5 bases and 5 bases respectively, with 15 bases between them. The germline V gene encodes CDR1 MDHEN and CDR2 SYDVKM. This CDR3 has 14 residues. CDR3 region: CASSRGGGRTEAFF. CDR3 DNA sequence: TGTGCCAGCAGTAGGGGAGGGGGTAGAACTGAAGCTTTCTTT.

In its sample, this clonotype was seen many times. V and J are TRBV6-2 or TRBV6-3 and TRBJ2-1; the match to TRBD2 covers 10 bases. V lost 8 bases to trimming and J lost 8 bases; unmatched junction nucleotides: 9. From germline, CDR1 is MNHEY and CDR2 SVGEGT. This CDR3 contains 14 residues. The DNA of the CDR3 is TGTGCCAGCCGCGAAGCGGGAGGGGTTTATGAGCAGTTCTTC. It encodes CASREAGGVYEQFF.

The sample holds many counts of this clonotype. The chain uses TRBV7-2 and TRBJ2-2; 9 bases fit TRBD2. CDR3 size: 18 residues. V shed 5 bases and J 0 bases; nucleotides not matched to a gene: 10. Germline CDR1 reads SGHTA; CDR2 reads FQGNSA. The CDR3, as DNA: TGTGCCAGCAGCGAACCTAGCGGGACTACTACGAACACCGGGGAGCTGTTTTTT. It yields the protein CASSEPSGTTTNTGELFF.

The table lists this clonotype with many counts. This chain uses TRBV7-2 with TRBJ2-7, with D uncertain. Per the germline V gene, CDR1 is SGHTA and CDR2 is FQGNSA. This CDR3 has 13 amino acids. Trimming cost V 5 bases and J 0 bases, with 8 bases left between them. The CDR3 spells CASSRTSSYEQYV. CDR3 DNA: TGTGCCAGCAGCCGCACCAGCTCCTACGAGCAGTACGTC.

This clonotype was seen at least ten times. This chain connects TRBV4-3 to TRBJ2-1, with a tentative D call TRBD1 (6 bases). V lost 2 bases and J 2 bases, leaving 10 bases between the germline ends. CDR3 size: 15 residues. Germline values: CDR1 LGHNA, CDR2 YSLEER. The CDR3 here is CASSQLGGTYNEQFF. The CDR3 coding sequence is TGCGCCAGCAGCCAATTAGGGGGTACCTACAATGAGCAGTTCTTC.

This clonotype was found many times. The chain employs TRBV5-6 and TRBJ1-3; TRBD1 might be the D (5 bases). CDR1 and CDR2 (germline): SGHDT, YYEEEE. V was clipped by 2 bases and J by 3 bases, with 9 bases between them. This CDR3 region has 14 residues. CDR3 sequence reads: CASSFPGVGNTIYF. DNA for the CDR3: TGTGCCAGCAGCTTTCCGGGGGTTGGAAACACCATATATTTT.

This clonotype was picked up many times. The J gene is TRBJ1-1, the V gene TRBV4-2; no clear D. From germline, CDR1 is LGHNA and CDR2 YNFKEQ. The CDR3 totals 16 residues. The germline V and J ends were trimmed by 0 bases and 1 base, with 12 bases remaining between them. The CDR3 region is CASSQEFLAANTEAFF. The CDR3 region has the DNA TGTGCCAGCAGCCAAGAATTTTTGGCAGCGAACACTGAAGCTTTCTTT.

The chain recombines TRBV2 with TRBJ2-1; maybe TRBD2 (5 bases). This CDR3 has 14 amino acids. The germline CDR1 and CDR2 sequences are SNHLY and FYNNEI. V lost 6 bases to trimming and J lost 3 bases, with 12 bases between them. The CDR3 region is CASRSPGVYNEQFF. For the CDR3, the DNA is TGTGCCAGCAGATCCCCCGGGGTCTACAATGAGCAGTTCTTC.

In this sample, this clonotype turned up many times. For the CDR3, the DNA is TGTGCCACCAGTGATGAGACTAGCGGAGGTTCCCCAGGGGTTTGGTACTCCTACGAGCAGTACGTC. It is translated as CATSDETSGGSPGVWYSYEQYV. V and J are TRBV24-1 and TRBJ2-7, with 9 bases lining up with TRBD2. The germline CDR1 and CDR2 sequences are KGHDR and SFDVKD. CDR3 length: 22 amino acids. The V gene end was trimmed by 3 bases and the J gene end by 0 bases; junction bases not matched to a gene: 23.

This chain joins TRBV19 and TRBJ2-1; 11 nucleotides line up with TRBD2. Trimming at V came to 2 bases and at J to 8 bases, leaving 20 bases not matched to a gene. The CDR3 is 20 amino acids. CDR1 and CDR2 from the germline V gene are LNHDA and SQIVND (reference sequence). The CDR3: CASSIITGTSGRGKGDEQFF. Written as DNA, the CDR3 is TGTGCCAGTAGTATAATTACCGGGACTAGCGGTCGTGGGAAGGGGGATGAGCAGTTCTTC.

J is TRBJ2-5 and V is TRBV5-1; no definite D call. This CDR3 has 16 residues. The germline CDR1 and CDR2 sequences are SGHRS and YFSETQ. Trimming took 4 bases from V and 7 from J, leaving 23 bases between them. CDR3 sequence (DNA): TGCGCCAGCAGCCCCTTTGGATACCGGGCCGCTGGGACCCAGTACTTC. Protein: CASSPFGYRAAGTQYF.

On this clonotype itself: A read error may be the cause here, since a much bigger clone is one base away. The chain uses TRBV12-3 or TRBV12-4 and TRBJ1-5; tentative D call: TRBD1 (5 bases). The CDR3 contains 14 residues. DNA of the CDR3: TGTGCCAGCAGTTTAAAGACAGAAAATCGGCCCCAGCATTTT. It translates to CASSLKTENRPQHF.

The chain combines TRBV11-1 with TRBJ2-1; 7 bases fit TRBD2. Germline CDR1 reads SGHAT; CDR2 reads FQDESV (reference sequence). The CDR3 is 17 amino acids. The junction had 9 bases not matched to a gene; V was cut back by 1 base and J by 3 bases. The CDR3 nucleotides are TGTGCCAGCAGCTTAGAGCTAGCGGAGACGTACTACAATGAGCAGTTCTTC. Translation gives CASSLELAETYYNEQFF.

This clonotype was recorded many times. Written as DNA, the CDR3 is TGTGCCAGCAGCTTAGCGACAGGGTATGAGCAGTTCTTC. Its translation: CASSLATGYEQFF. The J gene is TRBJ2-1, the V gene TRBV11-1, with TRBD1 matching over 7 bases. Germline CDR1 is SGHAT and CDR2 is FQDESV (reference sequence). V trimming: 0 bases; J trimming: 8 bases; junction bases outside the gene matches: 1. CDR3 size: 13 residues.

This clonotype was recorded at least ten times. The chain joins TRBV10-1 to TRBJ2-3, with D possibly called TRBD1 or TRBD2 (7 bases each). The CDR3 loop spans 17 amino acids. Germline V gene lookup returns CDR1 WNHNN and CDR2 SYGVQD (reference sequence). Trimming took off 4 bases at V and 0 bases at J, with 17 bases between the two ends. The CDR3 region has the DNA TGCGCCAGCAGTGCAGGGGGGAGCGGGATAAGCACAGATACGCAGTATTTT. It codes for CASSAGGSGISTDTQYF.

This rearrangement joins TRBV29-1 to TRBJ1-2; D remains ambiguous. Looked up from germline, CDR1 is SQVTM and CDR2 is ANQGSEA. The germline V and J ends were trimmed by 8 bases and 5 bases, with 12 bases remaining between them. The CDR3 covers 11 residues. CDR3 nucleotide sequence: TGCAGCAGCGTATCCTCTTATGGCTACACCTTC. As protein: CSSVSSYGYTF.

This clonotype occurred many times. The chain couples TRBV6-1 to TRBJ1-2, with D perhaps matching TRBD1 (5 bases). V lost 2 bases, J lost 1 base, and 11 bases lay in between. CDR1 and CDR2 from the germline V gene are MNHNS and SASEGT. The CDR3 is made up of 15 amino acids. The DNA of the CDR3 is TGTGCCAGCAGTGAATGGGGCGGATTTAACTATGGCTACACCTTC. It yields the protein CASSEWGGFNYGYTF.

This clonotype was detected ten times or more. V gene TRBV20-1 combines with J gene TRBJ1-2; 7 bases align to TRBD1. This CDR3 has 13 amino acids. CDR1 and CDR2 from the germline V gene are DFQATT and SNEGSKA (reference sequence). V lost 2 bases, J lost 7 bases, and 7 bases stayed unmatched. The CDR3 DNA sequence: TGCAGTGCTAGACCCGACAGGGAAAGTGGCTACACCTTC. This codes for CSARPDRESGYTF.

The V gene is TRBV12-3 or TRBV12-4, the J gene TRBJ2-1; TRBD2 is a possible D gene (6 bases). CDR3 length equals 13 residues. Trimming took off 6 bases at V and 10 bases at J, with 16 bases between the two ends. The CDR3 bases are TGTGCCAGCAGGCGGGACCGACTCTGGGAGCAGTTCTTC. As protein: CASRRDRLWEQFF.

This clonotype was recorded many times. CDR3 DNA: TGCAGTGCTAGACAGGACAGGGGAGGAGGGCCAGAGACCCAGTACTTC. The encoded protein is CSARQDRGGGPETQYF. The V gene is TRBV20-1, the J gene TRBJ2-5; 9 bases are shared with TRBD1. Germline CDR1 DFQATT, CDR2 SNEGSKA (reference sequence). This CDR3 contains 16 residues. V dropped 2 bases and J dropped 4; count of bases not matched to a gene: 11.

The table lists this clonotype with many counts. The chain employs TRBV13 and TRBJ1-1, with 7 bases aligning to TRBD1. CDR3 length equals 14 residues. Germline CDR1 and CDR2: PRHDT and FYEKMQ (reference sequence). J lost 11 bases, V lost 0 bases, and 9 bases had no gene match. CDR3 in amino acids: CASSLGGDRARAFF. Here the CDR3 DNA reads TGTGCCAGCAGCTTAGGCGGAGACAGGGCCCGTGCTTTCTTT.

This chain links TRBV4-3 with TRBJ2-5; maybe TRBD2 (5 bases). V shed 1 base and J shed 4 bases, with 13 bases lying between them. Germline CDR1 and CDR2: LGHNA and YSLEER. The CDR3 loop spans 15 amino acids. CDR3 DNA: TGCGCCAGCAGCCAAGGGACTGGTCCCCTAGAGACCCAGTACTTC. Encoded protein: CASSQGTGPLETQYF.

This clonotype has more than one count but fewer than ten. The CDR3 DNA reads as TGTGCCAGTAGTATAGTGATCGGGACAGGGAGGTACAATGAGCAGTTCTTC. Translation: CASSIVIGTGRYNEQFF. The V and J genes are TRBV19 and TRBJ2-1; 9 bases align to TRBD1. Unmatched junction bases numbered 8, after V lost 1 base and J lost 4 bases. CDR1 is LNHDA, CDR2 SQIVND, per germline (reference sequence). The CDR3 length is 17 residues.

This clonotype has a handful of counts. The chain uses TRBV7-8 and TRBJ2-1; possible D gene TRBD2, 5 bases. V was pared by 8 bases and J by 6 bases, with 17 bases between. The CDR3 is 14 amino acids. Germline V gene sequence: CDR1 SGHVS, CDR2 FQNEAQ. CDR3 sequence (DNA): TGTGCCAGCTCTCCACACCGGGCGGGCAATGAGCAGTTCTTC. Amino acid sequence: CASSPHRAGNEQFF.

This clonotype has a count of ten or more. The chain combines TRBV7-9 with TRBJ1-1; D remains ambiguous. V was shortened by 1 base and J by 4 bases, with 4 bases between the two germline ends. CDR1 and CDR2 from the germline V gene are SEHNR and FQNEAQ (reference sequence). The CDR3 covers 12 residues. CDR3 amino acids: CASSLGITEAFF. DNA for the CDR3: TGTGCCAGCAGCTTAGGTATCACTGAAGCTTTCTTT.

This clonotype has only a few counts. J is TRBJ2-7 and V is TRBV30; tentative D call: TRBD1 (6 bases). CDR3 length equals 11 residues. V lost 5 bases to trimming and J lost 4 bases, with 9 bases between them. Per the germline V gene, CDR1 is GTSNPN and CDR2 is SVGIG (reference sequence). CDR3 coding DNA: TGTGCCTGGCGGCAGGGGTACGAGCAGTACTTC. Its translation is CAWRQGYEQYF.

The table lists this clonotype with a few counts. V and J are TRBV6-4 and TRBJ1-2; the D is unclear. Trimming shortened V by 4 bases and J by 2 bases, and 8 bases separated the two germline ends. The CDR3 has 13 amino acids. Germline-derived CDR1 and CDR2 are MRHNA and SNTAGT. The CDR3 DNA reads as TGTGCCAGCAGTGCTGGATTGAACTATGGCTACACCTTC. Its translation: CASSAGLNYGYTF.